The source of this TCR beta chain is a study of blood T cell repertoires in COVID-19. Study at large: Acute-phase and convalescent COVID-19 samples originated in the United States, Italy and Spain.

The V end lost 5 bases, the J end lost 8 bases, and 22 bases lay between the germline ends. In germline, CDR1 is SEHNR, CDR2 FQNEAQ (reference sequence). The CDR3 runs to 16 residues. This clone was detected only once. The method was immunoSEQ multiplex PCR; TCRdb's version includes in-frame clones alone and lacks a portion of them. This sample has some 150,000 clones; 84% occur once, and the top ten carry approximately 5.7%. The TCR originated in a woman between 50 and 59 years old who had been exposed to COVID-19. This chain connects TRBV7-9 to TRBJ1-3; maybe TRBD1 (6 bases). The material sequenced was PBMCs or T cells enriched from blood (not recorded which). The CDR3 DNA reads TGTGCCAGCAGCCCACGGGGGGGGCGAGGAGTCGACACCATATATTTT. It codes for CASSPRGGRGVDTIYF.